Below are 19 T cell receptor beta chains sequenced from a single sample in a study of CD8 T cells in Susac syndrome (dated by TCRdb to the late 2010s). The method behind the library was the immunoSEQ multiplex PCR assay. RNA was extracted using the RNeasy kit, and roughly 0.45 to 1 ug of the RNA was reverse transcribed with random hexamers. TCRdb redid the processing of the public reads, applying fastp at Q25 and MiXCR, and retained in-frame beta chains. Identical CDR3 protein sequences are pooled into one entry, listed with their most common genes and DNA. Here the sample has about 250,000 distinct CDR3 sequences; 90% to 95% occur a single time. About 0.07% of the sample belongs to the ten largest clones. The specimen sequenced was CD4+ T cells from PBMCs. The receptors derive from a human donor with multiple sclerosis.

The V gene is TRBV3-1, the J gene TRBJ1-5; D ambiguous. The CDR3 runs to 15 residues. Germline V lookup: CDR1 LGHDT, CDR2 YNNKEL (reference sequence). The germline V and J ends were trimmed by 1 base and 7 bases, with 14 bases remaining between them. CDR3 sequence reads: CASSQGRNSAQPQHF. DNA of the CDR3: TGTGCCAGCAGCCAAGGCCGGAACAGTGCCCAGCCCCAGCATTTT.

This chain joins TRBV19 and TRBJ1-1, with D possibly TRBD1 on 5 matching bases. The CDR3 contains 13 residues. Trimming took off 5 bases at V and 4 bases at J, with 11 bases between the two ends. Germline CDR1 reads LNHDA; CDR2 reads SQIVND (reference sequence). CDR3 coding DNA: TGTGCCAGTAGTTCAGGGCTGTCCACTGAAGCTTTCTTT. Translation gives CASSSGLSTEAFF.

The rearrangement links TRBV13 to TRBJ1-4, with TRBD1 matching 9 bases. The J segment lost 7 bases and the V segment lost 8 bases, leaving 2 bases of the junction unmatched. This CDR3 contains 12 residues. CDR1 PRHDT and CDR2 FYEKMQ come from the germline V gene (reference sequence). The CDR3 loop is CASGTGIEKLFF. The CDR3, as DNA: TGTGCCAGCGGGACAGGGATTGAAAAACTGTTTTTT.

DNA for the CDR3: TGTGCCACCGGGACAGCCTCTACCTACGAGCAGTACGTC. Translated, it gives CATGTASTYEQYV. The chain recombines TRBV15 with TRBJ2-7, with 7 bases aligning to TRBD1. The CDR3 runs to 13 residues. V was clipped by 8 bases and J by 2 bases; unmatched bases: 6. CDR1 is LNHNV, CDR2 YYDKDF, per germline (reference sequence).

The CDR3 reads CASSLSSTNYGYTF. In DNA, the CDR3 is TGCGCCAGCAGCTTGTCTTCGACTAACTATGGCTACACCTTC. The genes are TRBV5-1 and TRBJ1-2; D is ambiguous. From germline, CDR1 is SGHRS and CDR2 YFSETQ. Trimming took off 1 base at V and 0 bases at J, with 7 bases between the two ends. CDR3 length: 14 residues.

Only one count was recorded for this clonotype. CDR3 DNA sequence: TGTGCCACCAGTGGAATGAGGGAGTATACCGGGGAGCTGTTTTTT. It encodes CATSGMREYTGELFF. This chain joins TRBV24-1 and TRBJ2-2; perhaps TRBD2 as D (5 bases). The germline V gene has CDR1 KGHDR and CDR2 SFDVKD. Deletions cut 5 bases from V and 5 bases from J, with 14 bases between. This CDR3 is built from 15 residues.

The chain couples TRBV4-1 to TRBJ1-5; TRBD1 matches 7 bases. J was trimmed by 0 bases and V by 1 base; bases with no gene match: 3. This CDR3 spans 16 amino acids. Germline V gene lookup returns CDR1 MGHRA and CDR2 YSYEKL. CDR3 in amino acids: CASSQGEGASNQPQHF. The CDR3 DNA reads TGCGCCAGCAGCCAAGGCGAGGGGGCTAGCAATCAGCCCCAGCATTTT.

This chain connects TRBV28 to TRBJ1-5; D is undetermined. V was trimmed by 4 bases and J by 0 bases, leaving 7 bases between them. Germline values: CDR1 MDHEN, CDR2 SYDVKM. The CDR3 loop spans 14 amino acids. The CDR3 loop is CASSYRNSNQPQHF. Written as DNA, the CDR3 is TGTGCCAGCAGTTACAGAAATAGCAATCAGCCCCAGCATTTT.

The rearrangement links TRBV6-1 to TRBJ2-2, with 12 bases identical to TRBD2. Germline V gene lookup returns CDR1 MNHNS and CDR2 SASEGT. The V segment lost 5 bases and the J segment 5 bases; nucleotides outside the gene matches: 6. The CDR3 extends over 16 amino acids. The CDR3 DNA follows: TGTGCCAGCAGTCCAGCGACTAGCGGGGGAACCGGGGAGCTGTTTTTT. Translating it yields CASSPATSGGTGELFF.

The CDR3 reads CASSLEMGRNEQFF. In DNA form, the CDR3 reads TGTGCCAGCAGCTTAGAAATGGGTCGCAATGAGCAGTTCTTC. V and J are TRBV7-9 and TRBJ2-1, with D unresolved. Germline V gene data show CDR1 as SEHNR and CDR2 as FQNEAQ (reference sequence). The CDR3 consists of 14 residues. V was pared by 1 base and J by 6 bases, with 10 bases between.

The CDR3, as DNA: TGTGCCAGCAGTGGGGTCAGAACGAGCTCCTACAATGAGCAGTTCTTC. This sequence encodes CASSGVRTSSYNEQFF. This chain links TRBV25-1 with TRBJ2-1; D is unclear. Trimming removed 4 bases at V and 0 bases at J, with 13 bases between. This CDR3 has 16 residues. Germline V gene lookup returns CDR1 MGHDK and CDR2 SYGVNS. Full variable domain (rest looked up from reference TRBV25-1 and TRBJ2-1): EADIYQTPRYLVIGTGKKITLECSQTMGHDKMYWYQQDPGMELHLIHYSYGVNSTEKGDLSSESTVSRIRTEHFPLTLESARPSHTSQYLCASSGVRTSSYNEQFFGPGTRLTVL.

The chain joins TRBV4-1 to TRBJ2-7; possibly TRBD1 or TRBD2 for D (6 bases each). The CDR3 runs 15 residues. Between the trimmed V and J ends, which lost 0 bases and 4 bases, there was a span of 13 bases. Germline V CDR1 and CDR2: MGHRA, YSYEKL. CDR3 sequence (DNA): TGCGCCAGCAGCCAAGATCCGGGGGCGAGTTACGAGCAGTACTTC. This codes for CASSQDPGASYEQYF.

J is TRBJ1-3 and V is TRBV5-1, with TRBD1 identical over 7 bases. The CDR3 has 14 amino acids. Germline V gives CDR1 SGHRS, CDR2 YFSETQ. The V gene end was trimmed by 4 bases and the J gene end by 4 bases; junction bases not matched to a gene: 5. CDR3 DNA sequence: TGCGCCAGCAGCCCACAGGGGTCCGGAAACACCATATATTTT. It specifies CASSPQGSGNTIYF.

V gene TRBV24-1 combines with J gene TRBJ2-5, with D perhaps matching TRBD1 or TRBD2 (5 bases each). The V end lost 3 bases, the J end lost 3 bases, and 7 bases lay between the germline ends. Germline values: CDR1 KGHDR, CDR2 SFDVKD. CDR3 length: 13 residues. In DNA, the CDR3 is TGTGCCACCAGTGATGGGACGAAAGAGACCCAGTACTTC. This gives the protein CATSDGTKETQYF.

The V call is TRBV24-1, the J call TRBJ2-1; no clear D. V was clipped by 9 bases and J by 0 bases, with 8 bases between them. CDR1 is KGHDR, CDR2 SFDVKD, per germline. The length of the CDR3 is 13 residues. The CDR3 coding sequence is TGTGCCACCCGCGGAAGCTCCTACAATGAGCAGTTCTTC. The encoded protein is CATRGSSYNEQFF.

The V call is TRBV29-1, the J call TRBJ1-2; tentatively, D is TRBD1 (6 bases). The germline V and J ends were trimmed by 1 base and 8 bases, with 20 bases remaining between them. Germline lookup yields CDR1 SQVTM and CDR2 ANQGSEA. CDR3 length: 15 amino acids. CDR3 protein: CSVEVGGSGMEGYTF. CDR3 in DNA: TGCAGCGTTGAAGTGGGGGGCTCCGGAATGGAAGGCTACACCTTC.

The V and J genes are TRBV20-1 and TRBJ2-1; perhaps TRBD2 as D (6 bases). Looked up from germline, CDR1 is DFQATT and CDR2 is SNEGSKA (reference sequence). This CDR3 is built from 15 residues. V was trimmed by 5 bases and J by 1 base, leaving 15 bases between them. The CDR3 region is CSAGQGGNSYNEQFF. The CDR3 region has the DNA TGCAGTGCTGGCCAGGGCGGGAATTCCTACAATGAGCAGTTCTTC.

The chain uses TRBV11-1 and TRBJ2-6, with 10 bases lining up with TRBD1. This CDR3 spans 21 amino acids. V shed 0 bases, J shed 4 bases, and the junction held 15 bases outside the gene matches. Germline CDR1 is SGHAT and CDR2 is FQDESV (reference sequence). CDR3 nucleotide sequence: TGTGCCAGCAGCTTAGCCACGAACCGGGACAGGGGTGGTGCGGGGGCCAACGTCCTGACTTTC. It codes for CASSLATNRDRGGAGANVLTF.

The J gene is TRBJ2-1, the V gene TRBV11-2; TRBD1 matches at 8 bases. J lost 0 bases, V lost 3 bases, and 1 base had no gene match. Germline V gives CDR1 SGHAT, CDR2 FQNNGV. The CDR3 loop spans 15 amino acids. CDR3 DNA sequence: TGTGCCAGCAGCTTTGACAGGGGCTCCTACAATGAGCAGTTCTTC. It yields the protein CASSFDRGSYNEQFF.